This T cell receptor (beta chain) was sequenced for a study of beta chain features in type 1 diabetes. Study-wide points: Cells with high TCR expression could be over-represented when cDNA is sequenced. Whether HLA type affects TCRB rearrangement stayed undetermined in the present work. Type 1 diabetes patients had moderately but significantly shorter TCRB CDR3s in all four CD4+ subsets. TCRB repertoires of naive, central memory and Treg cells appeared more similar among patients than among healthy donors.

About this clone itself: What it binds is unknown.

From germline, CDR1 is KGHSH and CDR2 LQKENI. The CDR3 spans 17 residues. The junction had 9 bases not matched to a gene; V was cut back by 4 bases and J by 0 bases. cDNA synthesis used the whole RNA isolate, giving expressed TCRB sequences. The protocol was immunoSEQ multiplex PCR, while the TCRdb copy is restricted to in-frame clones and leaves out a portion. The sample contains over 200,000 clones, 9.5% to 13% of which appear only once. The chain links TRBV18 to TRBJ1-5; 7 nucleotides agree with TRBD1. This TCR came from a man aged 25 to 45 with type 1 diabetes. Sequences were obtained from naive CD4+ T cells from blood. Written as DNA, the CDR3 is TGTGCCAGCTCACAAAGACAGGGCGGATATAGCAATCAGCCCCAGCATTTT. Its translation is CASSQRQGGYSNQPQHF. Using reference TRBV18 and TRBJ1-5 for the parts outside the CDR3, the full variable domain is NAGVMQNPRHLVRRRGQEARLRCSPMKGHSHVYWYRQLPEEGLKFMVYLQKENIIDESGMPKERFSAEFPKEGPSILRIQQVVRGDSAAYFCASSQRQGGYSNQPQHFGDGTRLSIL.